Shown below are 14 T cell receptor beta chains from a single sample sequenced in a study of OX40 agonist ivuxolimab in advanced cancers. Receptors were amplified or captured by the immunoSEQ multiplex PCR assay. The clones in this table, taken by TCRdb from immuneACCESS, are in-frame only. Not every clone is retained; where verified, under half of the shortfall comes from an unresolved V gene, and the cause of the rest is unknown. The sample table contains about 18,000 clones; only one count was recorded for around 78% of them. Jointly, the top ten make up around 15% of the sample. The specimen comprised CD4+ or CD8+ T cells sorted from blood, sampled in a trial of the OX40 agonist ivuxolimab. These TCRs come from an adult with an advanced solid tumor such as melanoma, head and neck, liver or kidney cancer.

The chain joins TRBV19 to TRBJ1-5; 8 bases line up with TRBD1. V lost 8 bases and J lost 7; bases outside the gene matches: 16. The CDR3 has 16 amino acids. CDR1 is LNHDA, CDR2 SQIVND, per germline (reference sequence). The CDR3 region is CASGIYRTGLRQPQHF. CDR3 in DNA: TGTGCCAGTGGGATTTATAGGACAGGGTTGAGGCAGCCCCAGCATTTT.

The gene calls are TRBV14 and TRBJ1-2, with unresolved D. This CDR3 region has 15 residues. V gave up 0 bases and J gave up 4 bases, with 12 bases separating them. Germline CDR1 SGHDN, CDR2 FVKESK. For the CDR3, the DNA is TGTGCCAGCAGCCAAGATTTCTCCGGAACCTATGGCTACACCTTC. Its translation: CASSQDFSGTYGYTF.

This clone was counted only a few times. The chain uses TRBV5-5 and TRBJ1-1; 11 bases agree with TRBD1. The V gene end was trimmed by 3 bases and the J gene end by 0 bases; junction bases not matched to a gene: 10. The CDR3 consists of 18 residues. The germline gives CDR1 SGHKS, CDR2 YYEKEE (reference sequence). CDR3 protein: CASSSNIGQGAMNTEAFF. DNA for the CDR3: TGTGCCAGCAGCTCAAATATCGGACAGGGGGCGATGAACACTGAAGCTTTCTTT.

The chain links TRBV9 to TRBJ2-2, with a tentative D call TRBD2 (5 bases). Germline loops: CDR1 SGDLS, CDR2 YYNGEE. This CDR3 spans 13 amino acids. The ends were cut back, 3 bases at V and 7 bases at J, with 10 bases in the middle. CDR3 DNA sequence: TGTGCCAGCAGCGCCATCGACTACGGGGAGCTGTTTTTT. The encoded protein is CASSAIDYGELFF. The whole variable domain, filled in from reference TRBV9 and TRBJ2-2, reads DSGVTQTPKHLITATGQRVTLRCSPRSGDLSVYWYQQSLDQGLQFLIQYYNGEERAKGNILERFSAQQFPDLHSELNLSSLELGDSALYFCASSAIDYGELFFGEGSRLTVL.

In this sample, this clone turned up once. The J gene is TRBJ2-1, the V gene TRBV5-4, with a tentative D call TRBD2 (6 bases). This CDR3 is 15 amino acids long. The germline V gene encodes CDR1 SGHNT and CDR2 YYREEE (reference sequence). V was shortened by 2 bases and J by 3 bases, with 12 bases between the two germline ends. Here the CDR3 reads CASSFRDWGYNEQFF. CDR3 in DNA: TGTGCCAGCAGCTTCCGGGACTGGGGCTACAATGAGCAGTTCTTC.

CDR3 region: CASSLAGQASGANVLTF. The CDR3 DNA sequence: TGTGCCAGCAGCTTAGCGGGACAGGCCTCTGGGGCCAACGTCCTGACTTTC. The V call is TRBV11-1, the J call TRBJ2-6, with TRBD1 identical over 8 bases. This CDR3 is built from 17 residues. Germline V gene sequence: CDR1 SGHAT, CDR2 FQDESV (reference sequence). The V segment lost 0 bases and the J segment 0 bases; nucleotides outside the gene matches: 1.

The chain has TRBV5-6 and TRBJ1-3; the D gene is possibly TRBD1 (6 bases). The germline CDR1 and CDR2 sequences are SGHDT and YYEEEE. This CDR3 comprises 15 residues. V was trimmed by 5 bases and J by 4 bases, leaving 16 bases between them. CDR3 sequence reads: CASRNWGAHGNTIYF. For the CDR3, the DNA is TGTGCCAGCAGGAATTGGGGGGCCCACGGAAACACCATATATTTT.

The chain joins TRBV11-2 to TRBJ2-1, with 12 bases lining up with TRBD2. CDR1 is SGHAT, CDR2 FQNNGV, per germline. Germline trimming cut 5 bases from V and 8 bases from J; bases unmatched to any gene: 7. This CDR3 has 15 amino acids. The CDR3 here is CASSPPGLAGDEQFF. Here the CDR3 DNA reads TGTGCCAGCAGCCCGCCGGGACTAGCGGGCGATGAGCAGTTCTTC.

This clone turned up a few times. V is TRBV30 and J is TRBJ1-1; no reliable D call. V was pared by 7 bases and J by 1 base, with 16 bases between. Germline loops: CDR1 GTSNPN, CDR2 SVGIG (reference sequence). This CDR3 is 14 amino acids long. Here the CDR3 reads CASTPYGGNTEAFF. CDR3 nucleotides: TGTGCCTCGACCCCTTATGGCGGGAACACTGAAGCTTTCTTT.

This chain links TRBV27 with TRBJ1-5; the D is unclear. V was trimmed by 6 bases and J by 2 bases, leaving 14 bases between them. The CDR3 spans 15 residues. The germline CDR1 and CDR2 sequences are MNHEY and SMNVEV (reference sequence). DNA of the CDR3: TGTGCCAGCAGGCCTGATGGGCCGGGCAATCAGCCCCAGCATTTT. Residues: CASRPDGPGNQPQHF.

The chain uses TRBV27 and TRBJ1-6; D is undetermined. The CDR3 sequence is 17 residues long. V was trimmed by 6 bases and J by 5 bases, leaving 20 bases between them. Germline V gives CDR1 MNHEY, CDR2 SMNVEV (reference sequence). The DNA of the CDR3 is TGTGCCAGCAGGTTGCGCGTATCGGCGGTCGATAATTCACCCCTCCACTTT. Translating gives CASRLRVSAVDNSPLHF.

The chain carries TRBV7-9 and TRBJ1-5, with 7 bases matching TRBD1. Trimming removed 0 bases from V and 6 bases from J; junction bases left unmatched: 5. CDR1 is SEHNR and CDR2 is FQNEAQ in the germline V gene (reference sequence). CDR3 length: 15 residues. CDR3 nucleotides: TGTGCCAGCAGCTTAGCCGGACAGGTGGGTCAGCCCCAGCATTTT. This gives the protein CASSLAGQVGQPQHF. Together with reference TRBV7-9 and TRBJ1-5, the CDR3 gives the full variable domain: DTGVSQNPRHKITKRGQNVTFRCDPISEHNRLYWYRQTLGQGPEFLTYFQNEAQLEKSRLLSDRFSAERPKGSFSTLEIQRTEQGDSAMYLCASSLAGQVGQPQHFGDGTRLSIL.

V and J are TRBV20-1 and TRBJ2-5, with a tentative D call TRBD2 (6 bases). Trimming pared 8 bases from V and 7 bases from J, leaving 14 bases between. CDR3 length equals 11 residues. Germline V lookup: CDR1 DFQATT, CDR2 SNEGSKA (reference sequence). Here the CDR3 reads CSSTEGMTQYF. CDR3 in DNA: TGCAGTTCCACGGAGGGAATGACCCAGTACTTC.

V gene TRBV5-1 combines with J gene TRBJ2-1, with TRBD1 as a possible D gene (5 bases). The CDR3 loop spans 14 amino acids. The germline V gene encodes CDR1 SGHRS and CDR2 YFSETQ. Trimming shortened V by 0 bases and J by 7 bases, and 11 bases separated the two germline ends. The CDR3 protein is CASSLEQVRNEQFF. The DNA of the CDR3 is TGCGCCAGCAGCTTGGAACAGGTTAGGAATGAGCAGTTCTTC.